These 27 T cell receptor beta chains originate from one sample sequenced in a study of technical replicates of blood from a handful of donors. Clones were read by immunoSEQ multiplex PCR, and TCRdb kept only the in-frame ones, dropping some. In the table there are about 62,000 clones, approximately 89% of which are singletons. Sequencing was done on a sample of PBMCs. These receptors all stem from a human donor in good health. Some clones in this sample may be carry-over from other donors' samples.

The chain has TRBV19 and TRBJ2-5, with TRBD2 as a possible D gene (6 bases). The V and J ends lost 4 bases and 1 base respectively, with 10 bases between them. This CDR3 is 14 amino acids long. The germline CDR1 and CDR2 sequences are LNHDA and SQIVND (reference sequence). The CDR3 DNA reads as TGTGCCAGTAGTACGACTAGTCTCCAAGAGACCCAGTACTTC. The encoded protein is CASSTTSLQETQYF.

The chain employs TRBV6-1 and TRBJ2-2, with TRBD2 as a possible D gene (5 bases). The CDR3 extends over 14 amino acids. Germline loops: CDR1 MNHNS, CDR2 SASEGT. Trimming cost V 2 bases and J 5 bases, with 9 bases left between them. The CDR3 is CASSEPGSTGELFF. CDR3 DNA: TGTGCCAGCAGTGAACCGGGGTCGACCGGGGAGCTGTTTTTT.

This clone was seen only a few times. The chain uses TRBV14 and TRBJ1-1; D gene unclear. CDR1 SGHDN and CDR2 FVKESK come from the germline V gene. This CDR3 is built from 13 residues. Deletions cut 4 bases from V and 0 bases from J, with 6 bases between. Here the CDR3 DNA reads TGTGCCAGCAGCCGCTCGGTGAACACTGAAGCTTTCTTT. This codes for CASSRSVNTEAFF.

The gene calls are TRBV2 and TRBJ1-2; D call uncertain. V dropped 6 bases and J dropped 7 bases, with 21 bases sitting between them. Germline values: CDR1 SNHLY, CDR2 FYNNEI. The CDR3 loop spans 15 amino acids. The CDR3 DNA is TGTGCCAGCAGATCGACTTTTGGCGGTTTTACTGGCTACACCTTC. Translating gives CASRSTFGGFTGYTF.

The chain recombines TRBV7-6 with TRBJ2-3; a possible D gene is TRBD1 (6 bases). V was shortened by 5 bases and J by 2 bases, with 17 bases between the two germline ends. The CDR3 has 16 amino acids. Germline assignment: CDR1 SGHVS and CDR2 FNYEAQ. This chain's CDR3 is CASSPRDKPSTDTQYF. The DNA for the CDR3 is TGTGCCAGCAGCCCTAGGGACAAACCATCCACAGATACGCAGTATTTT.

The chain links TRBV19 to TRBJ2-7, with 7 bases aligning to TRBD1. The germline V gene encodes CDR1 LNHDA and CDR2 SQIVND (reference sequence). Germline trimming cut 5 bases from V and 2 bases from J; bases unmatched to any gene: 6. The CDR3 extends over 14 amino acids. For the CDR3, the DNA is TGTGCCAGTAGTTCCTCCAGGGGGACCTACGAGCAGTACTTC. Its translation: CASSSSRGTYEQYF.

The gene calls are TRBV27 and TRBJ2-1; 7 bases are a match to TRBD1. V lost 8 bases and J lost 6; bases outside the gene matches: 7. The germline CDR1 and CDR2 sequences are MNHEY and SMNVEV (reference sequence). The CDR3 length is 13 residues. CDR3 in amino acids: CASHRTGGNEQFF. In DNA, the CDR3 is TGTGCCAGCCACAGGACAGGAGGCAATGAGCAGTTCTTC.

The rearrangement joins TRBV2 to TRBJ1-3; 7 positions agree with TRBD1. After removal of 5 bases from V and 5 bases from J, the junction contained 3 bases not matched to a gene. Germline CDR1 and CDR2: SNHLY and FYNNEI. The CDR3 runs to 13 residues. The CDR3 sequence is CASSPRGRNTIYF. The CDR3 nucleotides are TGTGCCAGCAGTCCGAGGGGGCGAAACACCATATATTTT.

The genes are TRBV7-8 and TRBJ2-3, with D possibly matching TRBD1 (6 bases). V dropped 5 bases and J dropped 2 bases, with 14 bases sitting between them. The CDR3 extends over 15 amino acids. Germline CDR1 is SGHVS and CDR2 is FQNEAQ. The CDR3 nucleotides read TGTGCCAGCAGCCTACTTGGGGGCGTCACAGATACGCAGTATTTT. Protein: CASSLLGGVTDTQYF.

J is TRBJ2-7 and V is TRBV19; TRBD1 matches 8 bases. CDR3 length equals 13 residues. With 9 bases clipped from V and 3 bases from J, the junction kept 7 bases outside the gene matches. Germline loops: CDR1 LNHDA, CDR2 SQIVND (reference sequence). The CDR3, as DNA: TGTGCCAGCCGTCCGGGACAGGTCTACGAGCAGTACTTC. Amino acids: CASRPGQVYEQYF.

The chain carries TRBV19 and TRBJ2-5; 11 positions agree with TRBD2. Unmatched junction bases numbered 11, after V lost 6 bases and J lost 5 bases. The CDR3 is made up of 16 amino acids. Germline V CDR1 and CDR2: LNHDA, SQIVND (reference sequence). The CDR3 bases are TGTGCCAGTAGCCTATCGACTAGCGGGGACTGGGAGACCCAGTACTTC. Translated: CASSLSTSGDWETQYF. Based on the CDR3 plus reference TRBV19 and TRBJ2-5, the full variable domain is DGGITQSPKYLFRKEGQNVTLSCEQNLNHDAMYWYRQDPGQGLRLIYYSQIVNDFQKGDIAEGYSVSREKKESFPLTVTSAQKNPTAFYLCASSLSTSGDWETQYFGPGTRLLVL.

J is TRBJ2-3 and V is TRBV5-1, with 9 bases that match TRBD2. The CDR3 is 15 amino acids. CDR1 is SGHRS, CDR2 YFSETQ, per germline. Trimming cost V 4 bases and J 1 base; bases outside gene matches: 4. CDR3 in DNA: TGCGCCAGCAGCCCCAGGACTAGCGGCACAGATACGCAGTATTTT. Protein sequence: CASSPRTSGTDTQYF.

The CDR3 bases are TGTGCCAGCAGCGTAGGGACTAGCCTTGAGACCCAGTACTTC. It encodes CASSVGTSLETQYF. This chain links TRBV9 with TRBJ2-5; TRBD2 aligns across 8 bases. CDR3 length equals 14 residues. Germline CDR1 SGDLS, CDR2 YYNGEE. With V trimmed by 0 bases and J by 5 bases, 3 bases remained unmatched. The whole variable domain, filled in from reference TRBV9 and TRBJ2-5, reads DSGVTQTPKHLITATGQRVTLRCSPRSGDLSVYWYQQSLDQGLQFLIQYYNGEERAKGNILERFSAQQFPDLHSELNLSSLELGDSALYFCASSVGTSLETQYFGPGTRLLVL.

This clone was recorded once. V gene TRBV15 combines with J gene TRBJ1-2, with D possibly TRBD1 on 6 matching bases. The V gene's germline CDR1 is LNHNV and CDR2 YYDKDF (reference sequence). This CDR3 region has 15 residues. Trimming took 3 bases from V and 5 from J, leaving 16 bases between them. CDR3 DNA: TGTGCCACCAGCAGGGCCCTGGACAGCCAGTATGGCTACACCTTC. Its protein is CATSRALDSQYGYTF.

The rearrangement uses TRBV9 and TRBJ2-1; 7 bases line up with TRBD2. CDR1 is SGDLS and CDR2 is YYNGEE in the germline V gene. The CDR3 runs 17 residues. V was pared by 2 bases and J by 3 bases, with 11 bases of the junction left unmatched. CDR3 DNA sequence: TGTGCCAGCAGCGTGGCGCTGAGCGGGGTGGGCTACAATGAGCAGTTCTTC. Translation: CASSVALSGVGYNEQFF.

This clone was seen only a few times. The chain recombines TRBV11-2 with TRBJ1-2; a possible D gene is TRBD1 (6 bases). Germline CDR1 reads SGHAT; CDR2 reads FQNNGV. The CDR3 length is 15 residues. Trimming left V 4 bases short and J 3 bases short, with 15 bases between. CDR3 in DNA: TGTGCCAGCAGCTCCCTTGCGGGGGCTCACTATGGCTACACCTTC. This encodes CASSSLAGAHYGYTF.

The V gene is TRBV6-5, the J gene TRBJ1-4; D is perhaps TRBD1 (5 bases). V shed 4 bases and J shed 1 base, with 7 bases lying between them. There are 14 residues in the CDR3. Germline values: CDR1 MNHEY, CDR2 SVGAGI. CDR3 residues: CASSSTVTNEKLFF. The CDR3 DNA is TGTGCCAGCAGTTCGACAGTAACTAATGAAAAACTGTTTTTT.

The V gene is TRBV4-2, the J gene TRBJ2-1; weak D call: TRBD2 (6 bases). The CDR3 covers 15 residues. V shed 4 bases and J shed 5 bases, with 15 bases lying between them. CDR1 is LGHNA and CDR2 is YNFKEQ in the germline V gene. The chain's CDR3 is CASSPPLGGNNEQFF. For the CDR3, the DNA is TGTGCCAGCAGCCCCCCCTTGGGGGGAAACAATGAGCAGTTCTTC.

The rearrangement uses TRBV9 and TRBJ2-2, with D possibly being TRBD2 (6 bases). The ends were cut back, 1 base at V and 4 bases at J, with 14 bases in the middle. This CDR3 is 16 amino acids long. Germline V lookup: CDR1 SGDLS, CDR2 YYNGEE. The chain's CDR3 is CASSVSLGLSTGELFF. As DNA, the CDR3 is TGTGCCAGCAGCGTAAGCCTGGGACTTTCCACCGGGGAGCTGTTTTTT.

V usage is TRBV29-1 and J usage is TRBJ2-1, with 8 bases fitting TRBD2. The J segment lost 2 bases and the V segment lost 4 bases, leaving 7 bases of the junction unmatched. The CDR3 consists of 15 residues. Per germline, CDR1 SQVTM and CDR2 ANQGSEA. The CDR3 DNA sequence: TGCAGCGTTGGACAGCGGGGGTACACCTACAATGAGCAGTTCTTC. This codes for CSVGQRGYTYNEQFF.

The V call is TRBV7-2, the J call TRBJ1-4, with TRBD1 matching 11 bases. CDR1 and CDR2 (germline): SGHTA, FQGNSA. The CDR3 consists of 15 residues. V lost 5 bases and J lost 8; bases outside the gene matches: 7. DNA for the CDR3: TGTGCCAGCAGCCCCTTGGGGGACAGGGGGGAAAAACTGTTTTTT. Translation: CASSPLGDRGEKLFF.

In DNA form, the CDR3 reads TGTGCAAGTCACCCCGGGTTGGCGGGAGGATTCGTCTGGACGCAGTATTTT. This sequence encodes CASHPGLAGGFVWTQYF. The gene calls are TRBV12-2 and TRBJ2-3; the D call of TRBD2 is as the table states it, not checked on the DNA. TRBV12-2 constitutes a pseudogene. The CDR3 extends over 17 amino acids.

The CDR3 region is CASSDRGYEQYF. CDR3 DNA: TGTGCCAGTAGTGACAGGGGTTACGAGCAGTACTTC. V is TRBV19 and J is TRBJ2-7, with 8 bases aligning to TRBD1. CDR1 LNHDA and CDR2 SQIVND come from the germline V gene (reference sequence). CDR3 size: 12 residues. The trim removed 5 bases at V and 4 bases at J, leaving 1 base unmatched.

This chain uses TRBV5-1 with TRBJ2-7, with 9 bases that match TRBD1. Germline assignment: CDR1 SGHRS and CDR2 YFSETQ. The ends lost 0 bases at V and 2 bases at J; junction bases unmatched: 3. CDR3 length equals 15 residues. CDR3 protein: CASSLGDREPYEQYF. CDR3 nucleotides: TGCGCCAGCAGCTTGGGGGACAGGGAACCCTACGAGCAGTACTTC.

The chain is built from TRBV7-8 and TRBJ2-2, with a possible D match to TRBD2 (6 bases). With 6 bases removed from V and 9 bases from J, the gap between germline ends came to 14 bases. The CDR3 consists of 13 residues. CDR1 SGHVS and CDR2 FQNEAQ come from the germline V gene. In nucleotides, the CDR3 is TGTGCCAGCAGAGGACTACCTATGAGGGAGCTGTTTTTT. Encoded protein: CASRGLPMRELFF.

The chain recombines TRBV4-3 with TRBJ1-6; tentative D call: TRBD1 (5 bases). V dropped 2 bases and J dropped 5 bases, with 10 bases sitting between them. The germline V gene has CDR1 LGHNA and CDR2 YSLEER. The CDR3 sequence is 15 residues long. CDR3 loop: CASSQQGLDNSPLHF. DNA of the CDR3: TGCGCCAGCAGCCAACAGGGCCTCGATAATTCACCCCTCCACTTT.

This clone has a handful of counts. This chain uses TRBV4-1 with TRBJ2-3, with TRBD2 matching 9 bases. CDR3 length equals 17 residues. CDR1 and CDR2 from the germline V gene are MGHRA and YSYEKL. V shed 0 bases, J shed 8 bases, and the junction held 12 bases outside the gene matches. The CDR3 DNA reads TGCGCCAGCAGCCAAGATCCTAGCGGGGTCGGGCGGGTTACGCAGTATTTT. Translating it yields CASSQDPSGVGRVTQYF.